The 16 T cell receptor beta chains given below trace back to one sample, sequenced in a study of identical twins. TCRdb used MiXCR to reprocess the 5' RACE reads, holding one entry per CDR3 protein. Among some 270,000 distinct CDR3 sequences listed, about 8.5% were seen once. This sample was also put to use in a study of yellow fever vaccine responses in identical twins.

What was sequenced was CD8+ T cells sorted from blood. The receptors derive from a woman younger than 30 in good health.

This chain links TRBV29-1 with TRBJ2-7, with a weak D call TRBD2 (6 bases). CDR1 is SQVTM and CDR2 is ANQGSEA in the germline V gene. CDR3 length equals 14 residues. V lost 1 base to trimming and J lost 4 bases, with 14 bases between them. In DNA form, the CDR3 reads TGCAGCGTTGAAGCGGGAGAAGGTCTTTACGAGCAGTACTTC. Translation gives CSVEAGEGLYEQYF.

The table lists this clonotype with many counts. The rearrangement links TRBV5-1 to TRBJ2-5; 13 bases map to TRBD2. CDR3 length: 16 amino acids. Looked up from germline, CDR1 is SGHRS and CDR2 is YFSETQ. J lost 1 base, V lost 2 bases, and 2 bases had no gene match. This chain's CDR3 is CASSFGTSGVQETQYF. CDR3 nucleotide sequence: TGCGCCAGCAGCTTCGGGACTAGCGGGGTCCAAGAGACCCAGTACTTC.

The CDR3: CSVEGDPYEQYF. CDR3 coding DNA: TGCAGCGTTGAAGGGGATCCCTACGAGCAGTACTTC. This sequence joins TRBV29-1 and TRBJ2-7; D is undetermined. This CDR3 contains 12 residues. Germline V gene sequence: CDR1 SQVTM, CDR2 ANQGSEA. V gave up 1 base and J gave up 2 bases, with 6 bases separating them.

The sample holds a few counts of this clonotype. This chain connects TRBV5-6 to TRBJ2-7; no definite D call. The CDR3 sequence is 14 residues long. Between the trimmed V and J ends, which lost 0 bases and 3 bases, there was a span of 10 bases. Per germline, CDR1 SGHDT and CDR2 YYEEEE. The CDR3: CASSLGQNGYEQYF. CDR3 nucleotides: TGTGCCAGCAGCTTGGGTCAGAACGGCTACGAGCAGTACTTC.

A few counts support this clonotype. V is TRBV7-8 and J is TRBJ2-3; possibly TRBD1 or TRBD2 for D (7 bases each). V was clipped by 0 bases and J by 4 bases, with 20 bases between them. Germline lookup yields CDR1 SGHVS and CDR2 FQNEAQ. The length of the CDR3 is 18 residues. This CDR3 is CASSLAARGGYWADTQYF. CDR3 coding DNA: TGTGCCAGCAGCTTAGCGGCCAGGGGGGGGTATTGGGCAGATACGCAGTATTTT.

This clonotype was detected only a few times. This chain connects TRBV11-2 to TRBJ2-7; 8 nucleotides agree with TRBD1. Trimming took 2 bases from V and 2 from J; bases not matched to a gene: 11. The germline gives CDR1 SGHAT, CDR2 FQNNGV. This CDR3 has 17 amino acids. In DNA form, the CDR3 reads TGTGCCAGCAGCTTAATTTCGGGGGACAGGATCACCTACGAGCAGTACTTC. Protein product: CASSLISGDRITYEQYF.

The V and J genes are TRBV7-6 and TRBJ2-2; D is undetermined. Trimming cost V 5 bases and J 4 bases, with 14 bases left between them. CDR1 SGHVS and CDR2 FNYEAQ come from the germline V gene. The length of the CDR3 is 15 residues. In nucleotides, the CDR3 is TGTGCCAGCAGCCTCGCCGAGGTACGCACCGGGGAGCTGTTTTTT. Amino acids: CASSLAEVRTGELFF.

This clonotype was observed a few times. This chain uses TRBV5-1 with TRBJ2-5, with D perhaps TRBD1 (6 bases). This CDR3 is built from 16 residues. The germline CDR1 and CDR2 sequences are SGHRS and YFSETQ. Trimming took 0 bases from V and 2 from J, leaving 14 bases between them. The CDR3 DNA follows: TGCGCCAGCAGCTTGGCTTGGGGGCCCCGGCAAGAGACCCAGTACTTC. Protein product: CASSLAWGPRQETQYF.

This clonotype was recorded at least ten times. The V and J genes are TRBV29-1 and TRBJ2-1; TRBD2 agrees at 9 bases. The CDR3 covers 14 residues. Germline-derived CDR1 and CDR2 are SQVTM and ANQGSEA. Trimming took 8 bases from V and 7 from J; bases not matched to a gene: 12. For the CDR3, the DNA is TGCAGCCTCTTTCTAGCGGGACTAGCAAATGAGCAGTTCTTC. As protein: CSLFLAGLANEQFF.

The chain links TRBV6-1 to TRBJ1-1; possible D gene TRBD1, 6 bases. The CDR3 runs 13 residues. Deletions cut 6 bases from V and 8 bases from J, with 16 bases between. Germline V gene data show CDR1 as MNHNS and CDR2 as SASEGT. For the CDR3, the DNA is TGTGCCAGCAGCCCCCAGGGGTCTCTCGAAGCTTTCTTT. Its protein product is CASSPQGSLEAFF.

The chain couples TRBV7-9 to TRBJ2-1, with D perhaps matching TRBD1 (5 bases). V lost 5 bases, J lost 8 bases, and 22 bases lay in between. There are 16 residues in the CDR3. The germline V gene has CDR1 SEHNR and CDR2 FQNEAQ (reference sequence). The CDR3 region has the DNA TGTGCCAGCAGCCCCCGCCTTGGGGTTTCAGGGCATGAGCAGTTCTTC. Its protein is CASSPRLGVSGHEQFF.

The table lists this clonotype with a few counts. The rearrangement uses TRBV5-5 and TRBJ1-6; no clear D gene. The CDR3 runs 15 residues. From germline, CDR1 is SGHKS and CDR2 YYEKEE (reference sequence). Trimming removed 0 bases from V and 14 bases from J, with 18 bases in between. The CDR3 is CASSLEGSPIGTLHF. For the CDR3, the DNA is TGTGCCAGCAGCTTGGAAGGGTCCCCCATTGGAACCCTCCACTTT.

This clonotype has only a few counts. The chain joins TRBV7-9 to TRBJ1-1; the D gene is possibly TRBD1 (5 bases). Germline loops: CDR1 SEHNR, CDR2 FQNEAQ (reference sequence). Trimming stripped 6 bases from V and 4 bases from J, with 21 bases between. This CDR3 region has 16 residues. DNA for the CDR3: TGTGCCAGCAGTACCCTTTTGGGGGGAGAAGGCACTGAAGCTTTCTTT. The encoded protein is CASSTLLGGEGTEAFF.

A few counts support this clonotype. This sequence joins TRBV4-3 and TRBJ2-7; D tentatively fits TRBD1 or TRBD2 (5 bases each). Between the trimmed V and J ends, which lost 2 bases and 2 bases, there was a span of 13 bases. CDR1 is LGHNA, CDR2 YSLEER, per germline. The CDR3 totals 15 residues. The CDR3 spells CASSQSSQGAYEQYF. The DNA of the CDR3 is TGCGCCAGCAGCCAATCCAGCCAGGGAGCCTACGAGCAGTACTTC.

This clonotype was seen a few times. This chain joins TRBV20-1 and TRBJ2-1; 8 bases match TRBD2. Germline V gene lookup returns CDR1 DFQATT and CDR2 SNEGSKA (reference sequence). The CDR3 loop spans 14 amino acids. Trimming removed 3 bases from V and 4 bases from J; junction bases left unmatched: 5. The DNA for the CDR3 is TGCAGTGCTAGCGGGAGGGCCGGGTACAATGAGCAGTTCTTC. This gives the protein CSASGRAGYNEQFF.

This clonotype was observed many times. This chain connects TRBV5-5 to TRBJ1-1; D unresolved. Germline V gene sequence: CDR1 SGHKS, CDR2 YYEKEE (reference sequence). The CDR3 length is 13 residues. The V end was cut by 4 bases, the J end by 5 bases, with 12 bases between. CDR3: CASSLWTRTEAFF. The DNA of the CDR3 is TGTGCCAGCAGCCTATGGACTAGGACTGAAGCTTTCTTT.